Below, 8 T cell receptor beta chains from the same sample are listed, as sequenced in a study of blood T cell repertoires in COVID-19. TCRdb keeps only in-frame clones here, not all; method: immunoSEQ multiplex PCR. The data hold over 70,000 clones, with more than 80% observed a single time. The material sequenced was peripheral blood. These receptors were taken from a man of 80 years or more with acute or convalescent COVID-19.

This chain connects TRBV28 to TRBJ2-3; 12 nucleotides agree with TRBD2. CDR1 is MDHEN, CDR2 SYDVKM, per germline. The CDR3 is made up of 16 amino acids. Trimming removed 4 bases from V and 4 bases from J; junction bases left unmatched: 6. CDR3: CASSSSLAGGADTQYF. CDR3 coding DNA: TGTGCCAGCAGTTCCTCACTAGCGGGAGGAGCAGATACGCAGTATTTT.

The genes are TRBV4-1 and TRBJ1-5; a possible D gene is TRBD1 (6 bases). The germline gives CDR1 MGHRA, CDR2 YSYEKL. CDR3 size: 16 residues. V was shortened by 4 bases and J by 2 bases, with 15 bases between the two germline ends. As DNA, the CDR3 is TGCGCCAGCAGCCGAGAACAGGGTTGGGGCAATCAGCCCCAGCATTTT. Protein: CASSREQGWGNQPQHF.

V is TRBV5-6 and J is TRBJ1-1, with 8 nucleotides matching TRBD1. With 2 bases clipped from V and 0 bases from J, the junction kept 6 bases outside the gene matches. Germline CDR1 reads SGHDT; CDR2 reads YYEEEE. The CDR3 has 16 amino acids. CDR3 in amino acids: CASSFGQGGMNTEAFF. As DNA, the CDR3 is TGTGCCAGCAGCTTCGGACAGGGTGGCATGAACACTGAAGCTTTCTTT.

This clone has just one count. The chain carries TRBV30 and TRBJ1-4; no firm D call. V lost 5 bases to trimming and J lost 5 bases, with 9 bases between them. The CDR3 runs to 12 residues. Per germline, CDR1 GTSNPN and CDR2 SVGIG (reference sequence). The CDR3 here is CAWGLRNEKLFF. The CDR3 nucleotides read TGTGCCTGGGGGCTGCGGAATGAAAAACTGTTTTTT.

The sample holds a few counts of this clone. The V gene is TRBV19, the J gene TRBJ1-1; 8 bases match TRBD1. The length of the CDR3 is 17 residues. Germline V CDR1 and CDR2: LNHDA, SQIVND (reference sequence). V shed 6 bases and J 3 bases; nucleotides not matched to a gene: 15. CDR3 bases: TGTGCCAGTAGACAAACGACAGGGGCCGATCGTTACACTGAAGCTTTCTTT. This sequence encodes CASRQTTGADRYTEAFF.

In its sample, this clone was seen once. The chain uses TRBV7-2 and TRBJ1-6; TRBD1 aligns across 9 bases. CDR3 length: 15 residues. Trimming at V came to 4 bases and at J to 3 bases, leaving 1 base not matched to a gene. The V gene's germline CDR1 is SGHTA and CDR2 FQGNSA. The CDR3 sequence is CASSWTGVYNSPLHF. The CDR3 DNA reads TGTGCCAGCAGCTGGACAGGGGTCTATAATTCACCCCTCCACTTT.

The V call is TRBV10-3, the J call TRBJ1-3; 7 positions agree with TRBD1. V was pared by 10 bases and J by 5 bases, with 8 bases of the junction left unmatched. The CDR3 covers 13 residues. The germline V gene encodes CDR1 ENHRY and CDR2 SYGVKD. CDR3 DNA sequence: TGTGCCACACAGGGGTCAGGGAGAAACACCATATATTTT. It translates to CATQGSGRNTIYF.

With respect to this clone: One end of the junction is discordant with germline, which a read error may explain. This chain connects TRBV6-5 to TRBJ1-2, with TRBD1 matching over 10 bases. This CDR3 is built from 14 residues. CDR1 and CDR2 (germline): MNHEY, SVGAGI. This CDR3 reads CASSAGQGYYGYTF. DNA of the CDR3: TGTGCCAGCAGCGCGGGACAGGGGTACTACGGCTACACCTTC.